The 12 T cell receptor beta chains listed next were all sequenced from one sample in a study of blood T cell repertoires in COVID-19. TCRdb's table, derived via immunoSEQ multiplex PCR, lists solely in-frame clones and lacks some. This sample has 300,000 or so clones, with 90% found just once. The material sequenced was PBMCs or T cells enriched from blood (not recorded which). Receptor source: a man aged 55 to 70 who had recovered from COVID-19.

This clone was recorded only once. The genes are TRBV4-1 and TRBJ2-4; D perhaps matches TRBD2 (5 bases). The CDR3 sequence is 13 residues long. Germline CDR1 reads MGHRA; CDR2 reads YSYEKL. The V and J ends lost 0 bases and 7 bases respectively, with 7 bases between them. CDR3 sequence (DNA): TGCGCCAGCAGCCAAGATCGGAGGAACATTCAGTACTTC. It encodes CASSQDRRNIQYF.

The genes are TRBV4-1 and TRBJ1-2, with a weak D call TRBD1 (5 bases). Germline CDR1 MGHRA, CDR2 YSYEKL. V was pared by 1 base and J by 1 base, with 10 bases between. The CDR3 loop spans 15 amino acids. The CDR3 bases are TGCGCCAGCAGCCAAGGGGGGAGGGTTAACTATGGCTACACCTTC. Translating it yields CASSQGGRVNYGYTF.

The CDR3 reads CASGEGGGDTGELFF. In nucleotides, the CDR3 is TGTGCCAGCGGGGAAGGGGGCGGGGACACCGGGGAGCTGTTTTTT. The rearrangement uses TRBV9 and TRBJ2-2; tentatively, D is TRBD1 (7 bases). In germline, CDR1 is SGDLS, CDR2 YYNGEE. The CDR3 spans 15 residues. V lost 7 bases and J lost 3, with 16 bases in between.

In DNA, the CDR3 is TGTGCCAGCTCAGCCGGGACAGGGGTAGGGGCCCAGCATTTT. As protein: CASSAGTGVGAQHF. The rearrangement joins TRBV18 to TRBJ1-5; 10 bases agree with TRBD1. V gave up 5 bases and J gave up 11 bases; unmatched junction bases: 9. The CDR3 is made up of 14 amino acids. CDR1 is KGHSH, CDR2 LQKENI, per germline. Based on the CDR3 plus reference TRBV18 and TRBJ1-5, the full variable domain is NAGVMQNPRHLVRRRGQEARLRCSPMKGHSHVYWYRQLPEEGLKFMVYLQKENIIDESGMPKERFSAEFPKEGPSILRIQQVVRGDSAAYFCASSAGTGVGAQHFGDGTRLSIL.

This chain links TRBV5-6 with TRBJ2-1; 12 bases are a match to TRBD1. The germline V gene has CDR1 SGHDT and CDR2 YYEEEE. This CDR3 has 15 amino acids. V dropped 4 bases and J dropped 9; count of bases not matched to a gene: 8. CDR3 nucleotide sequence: TGTGCCAGCAGCCCGACCGGGACAGGGGGCGGTGAGCAGTTCTTC. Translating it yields CASSPTGTGGGEQFF.

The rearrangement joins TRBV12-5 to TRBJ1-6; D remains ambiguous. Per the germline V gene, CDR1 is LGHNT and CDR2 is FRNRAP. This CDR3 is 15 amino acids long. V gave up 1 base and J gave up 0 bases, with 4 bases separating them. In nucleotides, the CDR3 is TGTGCTAGTGGTTTGGCGAGCTCCTATAATTCACCCCTCCACTTT. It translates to CASGLASSYNSPLHF.

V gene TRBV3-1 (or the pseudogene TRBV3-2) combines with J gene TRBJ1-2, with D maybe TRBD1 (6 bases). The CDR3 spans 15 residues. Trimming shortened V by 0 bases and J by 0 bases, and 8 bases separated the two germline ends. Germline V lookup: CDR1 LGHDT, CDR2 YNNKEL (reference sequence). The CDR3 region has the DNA TGTGCCAGCAGCCAAGAGGACAGAGCTAACTATGGCTACACCTTC. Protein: CASSQEDRANYGYTF.

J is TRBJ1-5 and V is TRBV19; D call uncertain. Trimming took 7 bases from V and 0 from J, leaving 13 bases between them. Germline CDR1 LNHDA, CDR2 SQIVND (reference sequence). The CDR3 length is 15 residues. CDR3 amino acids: CASTTDTYSNQPQHF. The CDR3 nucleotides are TGTGCCAGTACTACAGACACTTATAGCAATCAGCCCCAGCATTTT.

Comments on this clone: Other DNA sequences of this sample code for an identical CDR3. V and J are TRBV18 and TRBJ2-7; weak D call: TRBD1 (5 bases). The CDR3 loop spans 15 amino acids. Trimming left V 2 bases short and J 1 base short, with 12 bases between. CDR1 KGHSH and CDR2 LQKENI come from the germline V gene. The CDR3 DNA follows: TGTGCCAGCTCACCAAGGCAGGGTGGATCCTACGAGCAGTACTTC. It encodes CASSPRQGGSYEQYF.

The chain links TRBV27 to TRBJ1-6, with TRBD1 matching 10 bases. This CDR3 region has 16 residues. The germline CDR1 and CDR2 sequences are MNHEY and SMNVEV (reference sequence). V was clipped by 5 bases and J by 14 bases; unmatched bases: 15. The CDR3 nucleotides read TGTGCCAGCAGTCCCTCCGGGACAGGGGCCCCTGCGGCCCTCCACTTT. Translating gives CASSPSGTGAPAALHF.

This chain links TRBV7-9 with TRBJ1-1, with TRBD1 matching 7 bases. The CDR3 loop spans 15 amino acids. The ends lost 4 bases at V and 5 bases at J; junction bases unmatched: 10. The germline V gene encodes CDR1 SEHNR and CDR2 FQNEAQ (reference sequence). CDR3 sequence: CASSSSPGGVTEAFF. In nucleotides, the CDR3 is TGTGCCAGCAGCTCCTCCCCAGGGGGAGTTACTGAAGCTTTCTTT.

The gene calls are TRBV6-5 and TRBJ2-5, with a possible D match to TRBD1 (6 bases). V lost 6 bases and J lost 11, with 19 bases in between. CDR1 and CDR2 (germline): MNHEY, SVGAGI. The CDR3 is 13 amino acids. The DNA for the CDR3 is TGTGCCAGCAGCGCTTCAGGGACACCAGCTCAGTACTTC. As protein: CASSASGTPAQYF.